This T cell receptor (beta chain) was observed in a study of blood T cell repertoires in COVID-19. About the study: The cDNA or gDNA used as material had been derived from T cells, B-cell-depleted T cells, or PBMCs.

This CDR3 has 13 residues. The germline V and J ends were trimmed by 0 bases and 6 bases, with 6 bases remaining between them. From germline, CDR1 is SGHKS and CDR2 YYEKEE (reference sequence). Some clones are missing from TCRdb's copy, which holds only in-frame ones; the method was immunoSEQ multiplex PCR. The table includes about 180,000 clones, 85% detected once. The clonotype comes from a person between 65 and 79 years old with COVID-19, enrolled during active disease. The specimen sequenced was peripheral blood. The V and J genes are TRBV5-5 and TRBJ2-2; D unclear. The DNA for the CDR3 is TGTGCCAGCAGCTTGGTCGGTCCCGGGGAGCTGTTTTTT. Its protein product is CASSLVGPGELFF.